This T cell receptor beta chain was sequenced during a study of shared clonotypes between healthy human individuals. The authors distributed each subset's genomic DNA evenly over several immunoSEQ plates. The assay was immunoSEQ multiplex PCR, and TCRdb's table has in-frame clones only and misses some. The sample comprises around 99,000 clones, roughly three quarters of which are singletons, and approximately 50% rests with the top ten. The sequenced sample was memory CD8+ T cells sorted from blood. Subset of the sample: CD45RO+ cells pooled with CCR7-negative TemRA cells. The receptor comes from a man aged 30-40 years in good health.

The CDR3 region has the DNA TGCGCCAGCAGCTTGGGGGGGCACGGTACAGATACGCAGTATTTT. Translating gives CASSLGGHGTDTQYF. V usage is TRBV5-1 and J usage is TRBJ2-3; D is possibly TRBD1 (6 bases). V lost 0 bases and J lost 3, with 11 bases in between. CDR3 length: 15 amino acids. From germline, CDR1 is SGHRS and CDR2 YFSETQ.